These 18 T cell receptor beta chains originate from one sample sequenced in a study of T cell responses to AZD1222 COVID-19 vaccine. Profiled with immunoSEQ multiplex PCR; TCRdb holds only in-frame clones, not every one. The repertoire holds 90,000 to 110,000 clones, with about 85% as singletons. The sample in question was peripheral blood, obtained on day 0 of AZD1222 vaccination. All receptors derive from an adult in good health.

This rearrangement joins TRBV24-1 to TRBJ2-5, with 11 bases lining up with TRBD2. The CDR3 length is 16 residues. Per germline, CDR1 KGHDR and CDR2 SFDVKD. J gave up 4 bases and V 3 bases, and 6 bases lay outside the gene matches. CDR3 protein: CATSDGLAGGGETQYF. The CDR3 nucleotides are TGTGCCACCAGTGATGGGCTAGCGGGGGGTGGAGAGACCCAGTACTTC.

A word on this clone: Its ends do not fully match the called genes, so a read error is possible. The chain employs TRBV6-1 and TRBJ2-7, with a possible D match to TRBD2 (6 bases). The CDR3 loop spans 14 amino acids. CDR1 is MNHNS and CDR2 is SASEGT in the germline V gene. CDR3 bases: TGTGCCAGCAGGGAAGCGGGCCCTACCTACGAGCAGTACTTC. This translates into CASREAGPTYEQYF.

The V and J genes are TRBV28 and TRBJ1-6; no firm D call. The V end was cut by 5 bases, the J end by 4 bases, with 15 bases between. The CDR3 loop spans 16 amino acids. In germline, CDR1 is MDHEN, CDR2 SYDVKM. The CDR3 bases are TGTGCCAGCAGTCAGTCCCCACCCCCTTATAATTCACCCCTCCACTTT. Its translation is CASSQSPPPYNSPLHF.

The chain has TRBV10-3 and TRBJ1-2; TRBD1 aligns across 8 bases. This CDR3 region has 13 residues. Germline V gives CDR1 ENHRY, CDR2 SYGVKD. V lost 9 bases, J lost 1 base, and 4 bases stayed unmatched. The CDR3 DNA follows: TGTGCCATTCAAGGACAGGGTAACTATGGCTACACCTTC. It codes for CAIQGQGNYGYTF.

This chain connects TRBV4-2 to TRBJ2-7, with TRBD1 identical over 7 bases. The CDR3 consists of 13 residues. Unmatched junction bases numbered 4, after V lost 1 base and J lost 7 bases. Per the germline V gene, CDR1 is LGHNA and CDR2 is YNFKEQ. The CDR3 loop reads CASSQGQGLEQYF. The CDR3 nucleotides read TGTGCCAGCAGCCAAGGACAGGGCCTTGAGCAGTACTTC.

The V gene is TRBV12-3 or TRBV12-4, the J gene TRBJ2-1; perhaps TRBD2 as D (5 bases). The V end was cut by 4 bases, the J end by 9 bases, with 10 bases between. The CDR3 has 12 residues. DNA for the CDR3: TGTGCCAGCAGTTGGGGTGCGGGTGAGCAGTTCTTC. It translates to CASSWGAGEQFF.

This chain links TRBV7-2 with TRBJ2-1; D is uncertain. The V end lost 5 bases, the J end lost 5 bases, and 10 bases lay between the germline ends. The CDR3 is 13 amino acids. CDR1 and CDR2 from the germline V gene are SGHTA and FQGNSA. CDR3 sequence reads: CASSILLDNEQFF. CDR3 DNA: TGTGCCAGCAGCATCTTACTGGACAATGAGCAGTTCTTC.

This sequence joins TRBV2 and TRBJ1-3, with TRBD1 matching 8 bases. Trimming took 5 bases from V and 3 from J; bases not matched to a gene: 6. The germline V gene has CDR1 SNHLY and CDR2 FYNNEI. This CDR3 is built from 15 residues. The CDR3, as DNA: TGTGCCAGCAGTCCTCAGGGGGCATTTGGAAACACCATATATTTT. Protein sequence: CASSPQGAFGNTIYF.

The rearrangement joins TRBV7-2 to TRBJ2-1; 9 positions agree with TRBD2. CDR1 SGHTA and CDR2 FQGNSA come from the germline V gene. V was clipped by 4 bases and J by 15 bases; unmatched bases: 10. The CDR3 has 13 amino acids. CDR3 nucleotides: TGTGCCAGCAGCTCCTTCGGGACTAGCACTCCGTTCTTC. Translation gives CASSSFGTSTPFF.

The chain joins TRBV7-9 to TRBJ2-1; 9 bases are a match to TRBD2. Germline CDR1 reads SEHNR; CDR2 reads FQNEAQ (reference sequence). The CDR3 sequence is 17 residues long. With V trimmed by 2 bases and J by 5 bases, 10 bases remained unmatched. The CDR3: CASSLIRSSGADNEQFF. The CDR3, as DNA: TGTGCCAGCAGCTTAATTCGGTCTAGCGGGGCGGACAATGAGCAGTTCTTC.

The V call is TRBV11-2, the J call TRBJ2-2, with TRBD2 matching 10 bases. Trimming at V came to 6 bases and at J to 5 bases, leaving 9 bases not matched to a gene. The CDR3 is 16 amino acids. Per germline, CDR1 SGHAT and CDR2 FQNNGV. CDR3 residues: CASRKPGLARTGELFF. The CDR3 region has the DNA TGTGCCAGCAGAAAGCCGGGACTAGCGAGAACCGGGGAGCTGTTTTTT.

This clone appeared a single time. This rearrangement joins TRBV12-3 or TRBV12-4 to TRBJ1-2, with TRBD1 matching 7 bases. Trimming cost V 7 bases and J 8 bases; bases outside gene matches: 10. There are 13 residues in the CDR3. The CDR3 reads CASIKGGGWGYTF. CDR3 nucleotide sequence: TGTGCCAGCATCAAAGGGGGCGGTTGGGGCTACACCTTC.

J is TRBJ1-2 and V is TRBV5-1, with 7 nucleotides matching TRBD1. The CDR3 covers 15 residues. Per the germline V gene, CDR1 is SGHRS and CDR2 is YFSETQ. V trimming: 0 bases; J trimming: 7 bases; junction bases outside the gene matches: 9. The CDR3 DNA sequence: TGCGCCAGCAGCTTGGCGGGCCAGGGGGTATCTGGCTACACCTTC. This encodes CASSLAGQGVSGYTF.

The chain employs TRBV5-3 and TRBJ1-2; 7 positions agree with TRBD1. TRBV5-3 qualifies as an ORF whose function is uncertain. With V trimmed by 2 bases and J by 8 bases, 6 bases remained unmatched. The CDR3 has 13 residues. CDR3 amino acids: CARSLRAGGGYTF. In DNA, the CDR3 is TGTGCCAGAAGCTTAAGGGCAGGGGGAGGCTACACCTTC.

The gene calls are TRBV10-3 and TRBJ1-1, with D tentatively TRBD1 (5 bases). CDR3 length: 11 residues. V was clipped by 6 bases and J by 7 bases, with 9 bases between them. Looked up from germline, CDR1 is ENHRY and CDR2 is SYGVKD. This CDR3 is CAIREQDEAFF. CDR3 bases: TGTGCCATCAGGGAACAGGATGAAGCTTTCTTT.

The V and J genes are TRBV27 and TRBJ2-3; D perhaps matches TRBD1 (5 bases). V dropped 5 bases and J dropped 7 bases, with 13 bases sitting between them. The CDR3 covers 13 residues. Germline assignment: CDR1 MNHEY and CDR2 SMNVEV (reference sequence). In nucleotides, the CDR3 is TGTGCCAGCAGTCTCAGGGTTATAAATACGCAGTATTTT. This translates into CASSLRVINTQYF.

The chain is built from TRBV28 and TRBJ1-2, with D maybe TRBD1 (5 bases). V gave up 5 bases and J gave up 3 bases, with 28 bases separating them. The CDR3 covers 19 residues. The germline V gene encodes CDR1 MDHEN and CDR2 SYDVKM. The CDR3 is CASSSGGEPRTSMDYGYTF. Written as DNA, the CDR3 is TGTGCCAGCAGTAGTGGGGGGGAGCCCAGGACATCCATGGACTATGGCTACACCTTC.

The J gene is TRBJ1-5, the V gene TRBV5-6; TRBD1 matches 8 bases. The CDR3 runs to 14 residues. V lost 0 bases, J lost 6 bases, and 2 bases stayed unmatched. CDR1 SGHDT and CDR2 YYEEEE come from the germline V gene. CDR3 coding DNA: TGTGCCAGCAGCTTGGCAGGGGGCTTTCAGCCCCAGCATTTT. As protein: CASSLAGGFQPQHF.